The 18 T cell receptor beta chains below all came from one sample that was sequenced in a study of patients and donors after allogeneic stem cell transplantation. TCRdb ran MiXCR on the RT-PCR reads and lists one entry per CDR3 protein. The profile shows almost 90,000 distinct CDR3 sequences, less than 5% of them singletons. The sequenced sample consisted of blood, either unsorted or a sorted T cell fraction (not recorded which). All receptors come from a human donor who was either an allogeneic HSCT recipient or a stem cell or donor lymphocyte infusion donor (not recorded which). It is not recorded whose cells these are; they may come from a transplant donor.

This clonotype was found many times. This chain joins TRBV6-6 and TRBJ2-7; unclear D gene. Deletions cut 8 bases from V and 7 bases from J, with 15 bases between. Per the germline V gene, CDR1 is MNHNY and CDR2 is SVGAGI (reference sequence). This CDR3 is built from 12 residues. This CDR3 is CASAPGDREQYF. CDR3 sequence (DNA): TGTGCCAGCGCGCCCGGAGATCGGGAGCAGTACTTC.

This clonotype was detected many times. The genes are TRBV20-1 and TRBJ1-5; possibly TRBD1 for D (5 bases). CDR1 DFQATT and CDR2 SNEGSKA come from the germline V gene (reference sequence). The CDR3 covers 15 residues. V shed 3 bases and J shed 5 bases, with 17 bases lying between them. In DNA form, the CDR3 reads TGCAGTGCTAGGAGGACACCAGGGCCCGATCAGCCCCAGCATTTT. It encodes CSARRTPGPDQPQHF.

This clonotype was picked up a small number of times. This chain joins TRBV28 and TRBJ2-7; 8 bases fit TRBD1. Trimming cost V 5 bases and J 6 bases; bases outside gene matches: 9. Germline loops: CDR1 MDHEN, CDR2 SYDVKM. The CDR3 runs 14 residues. The CDR3 nucleotides are TGTGCCAGCAGTAGACAGGGGATGGTCCGCGAGCAGTACTTC. Its protein product is CASSRQGMVREQYF. The entire variable domain, with the rest obtained from reference TRBV28 and TRBJ2-7, is as follows: DVKVTQSSRYLVKRTGEKVFLECVQDMDHENMFWYRQDPGLGLRLIYFSYDVKMKEKGDIPEGYSVSREKKERFSLILESASTNQTSMYLCASSRQGMVREQYFGPGTRLTVT.

This clonotype was picked up a small number of times. The CDR3 DNA follows: TGTGCCAGCAGCAGGGACAGGGAGGGGGACACTGAAGCTTTCTTT. As protein: CASSRDREGDTEAFF. The rearrangement joins TRBV6-1 to TRBJ1-1, with 9 bases that match TRBD1. This CDR3 comprises 15 residues. The V gene's germline CDR1 is MNHNS and CDR2 SASEGT. J was trimmed by 3 bases and V by 6 bases; bases with no gene match: 8.

In its sample, this clonotype was seen many times. The chain recombines TRBV20-1 with TRBJ1-3, with TRBD1 matching 7 bases. This CDR3 is 16 amino acids long. Germline CDR1 is DFQATT and CDR2 is SNEGSKA (reference sequence). Losses at the gene ends were 1 base for V and 0 bases for J; bases not matched to a gene: 6. The chain's CDR3 is CSARVLGQASGNTIYF. CDR3 sequence (DNA): TGCAGTGCTAGAGTCCTTGGACAGGCCTCTGGAAACACCATATATTTT.

The V call is TRBV19, the J call TRBJ2-6; D is perhaps TRBD2 (5 bases). The CDR3 sequence is 15 residues long. Deletions cut 6 bases from V and 3 bases from J, with 12 bases between. CDR1 and CDR2 (germline): LNHDA, SQIVND (reference sequence). DNA of the CDR3: TGTGCCAGTAGAGCCCCCGCGGGTGGGGCCAACGTCCTGACTTTC. Protein: CASRAPAGGANVLTF.

This clonotype was detected a few times. The chain has TRBV6-5 and TRBJ2-2; either TRBD1 or TRBD2 may supply D (5 bases each). Deletions cut 2 bases from V and 0 bases from J, with 13 bases between. CDR1 and CDR2 from the germline V gene are MNHEY and SVGAGI. The CDR3 has 17 amino acids. The CDR3 spells CASSYDIRDANTGELFF. In DNA form, the CDR3 reads TGTGCCAGCAGTTACGATATCCGGGACGCGAACACCGGGGAGCTGTTTTTT.

In this sample, this clonotype turned up many times. V gene TRBV2 combines with J gene TRBJ1-2; TRBD1 matches at 9 bases. V lost 6 bases to trimming and J lost 8 bases; unmatched junction nucleotides: 13. Germline CDR1 and CDR2: SNHLY and FYNNEI. The CDR3 runs 15 residues. The CDR3 is CASRASPGTGQGYTF. CDR3 DNA: TGTGCCAGCAGAGCCTCCCCCGGGACAGGGCAAGGCTACACCTTC.

In its sample, this clonotype is medium-sized. The rearrangement links TRBV12-3 or TRBV12-4 to TRBJ2-7; D call uncertain. This CDR3 is built from 14 residues. Trimming cost V 3 bases and J 5 bases, with 14 bases left between them. CDR3 protein: CASSFRRRQNEQYF. The CDR3 nucleotides read TGTGCCAGCAGTTTTAGGCGGCGGCAAAACGAGCAGTACTTC.

This clonotype was seen many times. The chain couples TRBV7-9 to TRBJ2-7; 7 bases are shared with TRBD1. Germline assignment: CDR1 SEHNR and CDR2 FQNEAQ (reference sequence). The V and J ends lost 4 bases and 6 bases, in that order; junction bases with no gene match: 6. The CDR3 has 13 amino acids. CDR3 DNA: TGTGCCAGCAGCTCTCGGACAGGAACCGAGCAGTACTTC. This translates into CASSSRTGTEQYF.

This clonotype is medium-sized (0.01 to 0.1%). The CDR3 DNA sequence: TGTGCCAGCAGATACAGGACAGGGGCGTCGTATGGCTACACCTTC. Its translation is CASRYRTGASYGYTF. The rearrangement links TRBV28 to TRBJ1-2, with 9 positions matching TRBD1. V shed 6 bases, J shed 5 bases, and the junction held 10 bases outside the gene matches. The CDR3 covers 15 residues. Germline V gene lookup returns CDR1 MDHEN and CDR2 SYDVKM.

V is TRBV6-1 and J is TRBJ2-3; 12 nucleotides agree with TRBD2. The germline V gene encodes CDR1 MNHNS and CDR2 SASEGT. CDR3 length equals 16 residues. After removal of 6 bases from V and 1 base from J, the junction contained 5 bases not matched to a gene. CDR3 nucleotide sequence: TGTGCCAGCAGCCGGACTAGCGGGACTCGCACAGATACGCAGTATTTT. As protein: CASSRTSGTRTDTQYF.

In its sample, this clonotype was seen many times. The chain links TRBV11-2 to TRBJ2-6; D may match TRBD1 or TRBD2 (5 bases each). CDR1 and CDR2 from the germline V gene are SGHAT and FQNNGV. There are 18 residues in the CDR3. V gave up 1 base and J gave up 0 bases, with 13 bases separating them. The CDR3 here is CASSLGRGRRSGANVLTF. CDR3 bases: TGTGCCAGCAGCTTAGGTCGGGGACGCCGCTCTGGGGCCAACGTCCTGACTTTC.

This clonotype was picked up many times. J is TRBJ2-2 and V is TRBV20-1; D not resolved. The CDR3 runs to 16 residues. The germline V gene encodes CDR1 DFQATT and CDR2 SNEGSKA (reference sequence). V lost 1 base to trimming and J lost 1 base, with 13 bases between them. The CDR3 protein is CSARGAKWKNTGELFF. In DNA, the CDR3 is TGCAGTGCTAGAGGGGCGAAGTGGAAGAACACCGGGGAGCTGTTTTTT.

The rearrangement joins TRBV30 to TRBJ2-3; a weak D match, TRBD1 (5 bases). Germline-derived CDR1 and CDR2 are GTSNPN and SVGIG (reference sequence). The CDR3 runs 13 residues. V lost 2 bases to trimming and J lost 4 bases, with 10 bases between them. Here the CDR3 DNA reads TGTGCCTGGAGTAAAGGGGTCCCAGATACGCAGTATTTT. This sequence encodes CAWSKGVPDTQYF.

CDR3 loop: CASSRTQGQPQHF. The CDR3 coding sequence is TGCGCCAGCAGCCGGACACAGGGACAGCCCCAGCATTTT. The genes are TRBV4-1 and TRBJ1-5; D possibly corresponds to TRBD1 (6 bases). This CDR3 region has 13 residues. Germline V gene data show CDR1 as MGHRA and CDR2 as YSYEKL. The V gene lost 4 bases and the J gene lost 7 bases, with 11 bases spanning the gap.

J is TRBJ2-7 and V is TRBV7-9; D call uncertain. This CDR3 comprises 12 residues. Germline-derived CDR1 and CDR2 are SEHNR and FQNEAQ (reference sequence). V lost 1 base and J lost 7, with 8 bases in between. The CDR3, as DNA: TGTGCCAGCAGCTTAGGGGCCTTGGAGCAGTACTTC. It yields the protein CASSLGALEQYF.

The rearrangement joins TRBV19 to TRBJ1-5; TRBD1 might be the D (5 bases). The germline V gene has CDR1 LNHDA and CDR2 SQIVND (reference sequence). Trimming took 3 bases from V and 5 from J, leaving 8 bases between them. This CDR3 spans 13 amino acids. The CDR3 coding sequence is TGTGCCAGTAGTATGGGGGGGGATCAGCCCCAGCATTTT. Amino acid sequence: CASSMGGDQPQHF.